The 21 T cell receptor beta chains in this list originate from one sample, sequenced in a study of blood T cells in healthy people across ages (dated by TCRdb to between 2014 and 2016). Library generation was performed with 5' RACE. The sequencing machine was an Illumina HiSeq 2500. A second PCR of about 7 to 12 cycles was run with a J-beta primer mix and a sample-barcoded 5' primer. TCRdb passed the public sequencing reads through fastp at Q25 and MiXCR, retaining productive beta sequences. Here each entry gathers all rows of one CDR3 protein and keeps the most common genes and DNA. Present in this sample are roughly 800,000 distinct CDR3 sequences, about 53% of which were seen just once. The ten largest clones take up approximately 40% of the sample. Sequencing was done on a sample of blood. All receptors derive from a man of 80 years or more in good health.

About this clonotype itself: A clone one base away is much larger, so this may be a read error. The chain joins TRBV9 to TRBJ2-4, with 12 bases lining up with TRBD2. V lost 4 bases and J lost 0; bases outside the gene matches: 14. In germline, CDR1 is SGDLS, CDR2 YYNGEE. The CDR3 covers 20 residues. The CDR3 spells CASSPTIMTSGSLAKNIQYF. CDR3 DNA: TGTGCCAGCAGCCCCACCATAATGACTAGCGGGAGTCTAGCCAAAAACATTCAGTACTTC.

This rearrangement joins TRBV6-5 to TRBJ2-1; D assignment may be TRBD1 or TRBD2 (6 bases each). In germline, CDR1 is MNHEY, CDR2 SVGAGI. This CDR3 is built from 15 residues. The V gene lost 2 bases and the J gene lost 7 bases, with 15 bases spanning the gap. Written as DNA, the CDR3 is TGTGCCAGCAGTTACGGTCAGGGGAGGAAAAATGAGCAGTTCTTC. Amino acid sequence: CASSYGQGRKNEQFF.

This clonotype was seen only a few times. The chain employs TRBV5-5 and TRBJ1-2; TRBD1 might be the D (5 bases). This CDR3 comprises 15 residues. V lost 0 bases, J lost 6 bases, and 15 bases lay in between. Germline V lookup: CDR1 SGHKS, CDR2 YYEKEE (reference sequence). The CDR3 DNA is TGTGCCAGCAGCTTGGCCATCGAAGGGGTTGATGGCTACACCTTC. Amino acid sequence: CASSLAIEGVDGYTF.

The J gene is TRBJ1-2, the V gene TRBV27; D is possibly TRBD1 (6 bases). The CDR3 length is 14 residues. Trimming shortened V by 2 bases and J by 4 bases, and 11 bases separated the two germline ends. The germline V gene encodes CDR1 MNHEY and CDR2 SMNVEV (reference sequence). The CDR3 nucleotides read TGTGCCAGCAGTTTAATGGAGGGGGGCTATGGCTACACCTTC. It is translated as CASSLMEGGYGYTF.

The rearrangement links TRBV5-1 to TRBJ2-5, with 7 bases aligning to TRBD2. CDR1 is SGHRS and CDR2 is YFSETQ in the germline V gene. The CDR3 length is 14 residues. Losses at the gene ends were 3 bases for V and 11 bases for J; bases not matched to a gene: 13. The CDR3: CASSSTSGMIEQYF. Written as DNA, the CDR3 is TGCGCCAGCAGCTCCACCAGCGGGATGATAGAGCAGTACTTC.

The V call is TRBV3-1, the J call TRBJ1-2; perhaps TRBD1 as D (6 bases). This CDR3 comprises 16 residues. V lost 1 base and J lost 6, with 18 bases in between. Germline loops: CDR1 LGHDT, CDR2 YNNKEL (reference sequence). The CDR3 DNA reads TGTGCCAGCAGCCAAGCGAAGACAGGAGAAACCCATGGCTACACCTTC. Translating gives CASSQAKTGETHGYTF.

The chain uses TRBV12-3 or TRBV12-4 and TRBJ2-7; D might be TRBD1 (5 bases). The length of the CDR3 is 15 residues. Trimming cost V 6 bases and J 5 bases, with 20 bases left between them. The CDR3 bases are TGTGCCAGCAGATGGGGCTCGGGCATTTTCAACGAGCAGTACTTC. It specifies CASRWGSGIFNEQYF.

The table lists this clonotype with a few counts. V gene TRBV7-9 combines with J gene TRBJ1-1; no clear D. Germline V gives CDR1 SEHNR, CDR2 FQNEAQ (reference sequence). The CDR3 is made up of 14 amino acids. Trimming left V 10 bases short and J 0 bases short, with 15 bases between. CDR3 in amino acids: CATILGTLNTEAFF. The CDR3 nucleotides are TGTGCCACCATATTGGGAACTTTGAACACTGAAGCTTTCTTT.

This clonotype came up a few times. The chain links TRBV6-2 or TRBV6-3 to TRBJ1-4; D remains ambiguous. V gave up 0 bases and J gave up 5 bases, with 19 bases separating them. The CDR3 sequence is 18 residues long. CDR1 is MNHEY, CDR2 SVGEGT, per germline. CDR3 sequence: CASSYSFSSRVENEKLFF. CDR3 DNA: TGTGCCAGCAGTTACTCTTTCAGTTCGAGGGTGGAGAATGAAAAACTGTTTTTT.

This clonotype is deemed medium-sized. V usage is TRBV28 and J usage is TRBJ2-2, with a tentative D call TRBD2 (6 bases). CDR1 and CDR2 (germline): MDHEN, SYDVKM. V was cut by 3 bases and J by 5 bases, with 7 bases left in between. The CDR3 runs 13 residues. In nucleotides, the CDR3 is TGTGCCAGCAGTTTGCGGGGTACCGGGGAGCTGTTTTTT. Translation gives CASSLRGTGELFF.

J is TRBJ2-2 and V is TRBV12-3 or TRBV12-4, with 14 positions matching TRBD2. Unmatched junction bases numbered 9, after V lost 4 bases and J lost 5 bases. The CDR3 contains 18 residues. CDR3 sequence (DNA): TGTGCCAGCAGTTCCCAACGACTAGCGGGAGGGGAAACCGGGGAGCTGTTTTTT. Protein product: CASSSQRLAGGETGELFF.

The chain links TRBV7-2 to TRBJ2-3, with 9 bases aligning to TRBD2. The CDR3 runs to 18 residues. Germline V gene sequence: CDR1 SGHTA, CDR2 FQGNSA. The V gene end was trimmed by 0 bases and the J gene end by 1 base; junction bases not matched to a gene: 8. The CDR3 spells CASSLAAGGGGGTDTQYF. In DNA form, the CDR3 reads TGTGCCAGCAGCTTAGCCGCTGGAGGCGGGGGGGGCACAGATACGCAGTATTTT.

This chain joins TRBV7-9 and TRBJ2-1, with 10 bases lining up with TRBD1. This CDR3 comprises 16 residues. Trimming took 0 bases from V and 9 from J; bases not matched to a gene: 8. The germline V gene encodes CDR1 SEHNR and CDR2 FQNEAQ (reference sequence). The CDR3 region has the DNA TGTGCCAGCAGCTTAGCGCGTGACAGGGGGCGGGCTGAGCAGTTCTTC. As protein: CASSLARDRGRAEQFF. Looking up the rest from reference TRBV7-9 and TRBJ2-1 gives the full variable domain: DTGVSQNPRHKITKRGQNVTFRCDPISEHNRLYWYRQTLGQGPEFLTYFQNEAQLEKSRLLSDRFSAERPKGSFSTLEIQRTEQGDSAMYLCASSLARDRGRAEQFFGPGTRLTVL.

V usage is TRBV4-2 and J usage is TRBJ1-5; 7 bases match TRBD1. V dropped 5 bases and J dropped 7; count of bases not matched to a gene: 14. This CDR3 is 16 amino acids long. Germline V gives CDR1 LGHNA, CDR2 YNFKEQ. CDR3 bases: TGTGCCAGCAGCAGGGAGGGAGGGGGCCTTGACCAGCCCCAGCATTTT. Translated, it gives CASSREGGGLDQPQHF.

J is TRBJ2-7 and V is TRBV7-2; no reliable D call. The germline V and J ends were trimmed by 5 bases and 0 bases, with 14 bases remaining between them. The CDR3 runs to 15 residues. CDR1 is SGHTA and CDR2 is FQGNSA in the germline V gene. This chain's CDR3 is CASSTDPTSSYEQYF. The CDR3 DNA is TGTGCCAGCAGCACGGATCCAACCAGCTCCTACGAGCAGTACTTC.

The rearrangement joins TRBV27 to TRBJ2-5, with 8 bases fitting TRBD2. The CDR3 is 14 residues long. Germline loops: CDR1 MNHEY, CDR2 SMNVEV (reference sequence). The V and J ends lost 2 bases and 5 bases, in that order; junction bases with no gene match: 4. The CDR3 DNA reads TGTGCCAGCAGTTTACGGACTAGCCGGGAGACCCAGTACTTC. Amino acid sequence: CASSLRTSRETQYF.

The V and J genes are TRBV29-1 and TRBJ2-2; 14 bases fit TRBD2. This CDR3 is built from 16 residues. The germline gives CDR1 SQVTM, CDR2 ANQGSEA. After removal of 3 bases from V and 5 bases from J, the junction contained 5 bases not matched to a gene. Here the CDR3 reads CSVDKGLAGATGELFF. In DNA, the CDR3 is TGCAGCGTTGATAAGGGACTAGCGGGAGCAACCGGGGAGCTGTTTTTT.

The rearrangement joins TRBV29-1 to TRBJ2-1; 15 bases fit TRBD2. J lost 4 bases, V lost 5 bases, and 6 bases had no gene match. CDR1 and CDR2 from the germline V gene are SQVTM and ANQGSEA. The CDR3 covers 16 residues. The CDR3 spells CSVSGTSGRSYNEQFF. The CDR3 DNA follows: TGCAGCGTTTCCGGGACTAGCGGGAGGTCTTACAATGAGCAGTTCTTC.

A remark on this clonotype: This likely traces to a read error, being one base from a far larger clone. This sequence joins TRBV5-1 and TRBJ2-6; perhaps TRBD1 as D (5 bases). The germline V gene has CDR1 SGHRS and CDR2 YFSETQ. The CDR3 runs to 14 residues. CDR3 coding DNA: TGCGCCAGCAGCTTGGGCTCTGGGGCCACCGTCCTGACTTTC. It encodes CASSLGSGATVLTF. Combining the CDR3 with reference TRBV5-1 and TRBJ2-6 gives the whole variable domain KAGVTQTPRYLIKTRGQQVTLSCSPISGHRSVSWYQQTPGQGLQFLFEYFSETQRNKGNFPGRFSGRQFSNSRSEMNVSTLELGDSALYLCASSLGSGATVLTFGAGSRLTVL.

The V gene is TRBV7-8, the J gene TRBJ2-2, with 7 bases fitting TRBD1. The germline gives CDR1 SGHVS, CDR2 FQNEAQ. V was pared by 11 bases and J by 4 bases, with 4 bases of the junction left unmatched. CDR3 length: 12 amino acids. The CDR3 loop is CAGNRGTGELFF. CDR3 bases: TGTGCCGGCAACAGGGGCACCGGGGAGCTGTTTTTT.

The chain links TRBV3-1 to TRBJ2-7; D is perhaps TRBD2 (6 bases). Germline CDR1 and CDR2: LGHDT and YNNKEL (reference sequence). The CDR3 extends over 16 amino acids. Trimming left V 4 bases short and J 7 bases short, with 23 bases between. As DNA, the CDR3 is TGTGCCAGCAGCCCCCGAGCGGGTGCCACCTACAATGAGCAGTACTTC. Amino acid sequence: CASSPRAGATYNEQYF.